This T cell receptor beta chain was observed in a study of Ad26.COV2.S vaccination and SARS-CoV-2 variants (dated by TCRdb to about 2021). For the study in its entirety: Donors in the vaccine arm were drawn from COV1001, a multicentre, randomized, double-blind, placebo-controlled phase I-IIa trial testing Ad26.COV2.S in healthy adults. Trial participants were randomized into five groups of five: low-dose or high-dose Ad26.COV2.S given once or twice, or placebo on both occasions. Blinding of investigators to trial group allocation was maintained during experiments and outcome assessment. Ad26.COV2.S was given intramuscularly at 5x10^10 or 1x10^11 viral particles, as a single shot or as two shots 56 days apart. Sequencing of the TCRbeta repertoire served to evaluate the specificity and breadth of SARS-CoV-2-reactive T cell receptors following Ad26.COV2.S vaccination. The TCR-sequenced set comprised approximately 30 samples: around 20 Ad26.COV2.S vaccine recipients, 5 placebo recipients and 8 SARS-CoV-2 convalescent individuals. Study-level results and caveats: Ad26.COV2.S recipients had higher spike-specific TCR breadth than placebo recipients (P = 0.0014). After vaccination, spike-specific CD8+ and CD4+ T cell responses were reported to show substantial breadth. The study was not powered to compare responses between vaccine doses or regimens. Vaccine and placebo recipients had similar non-spike TCR breadth, a finding consistent with the vaccine containing only spike. According to the authors, total T cell responses may have been underestimated by the TCR breadth and depth analyses.

This clone was seen only once. The antigen it recognizes is unknown. Qualities for individual bases were not recorded, and no much larger clone is one base off. Taken from cysteine to phenylalanine, the CDR3 has 16 residues. Of all the DNA, just the CDR3 is kept, 48 bases in frame from base 1. In the germline V gene, CDR1 corresponds to SGHTA and CDR2 to FQGNSA. Trimming takes 1 base from V and 0 bases from J, and the germline ends sit 11 bases apart. This specimen's treatment or condition label, interpreted: about 20 received Ad26.COV2.S at low or high dose, single or two shots; roughly 5 received placebo; per-sample allocation not given. For vaccine and placebo recipients, the sequenced repertoires came from samples collected on day 63 after the first injection. Between 29 July and 7 August 2020, Cohort 1b enrolled around 25 adults aged 18-55 years at one site in Boston, USA. Ad26.COV2.S consisted of a replication-incompetent adenovirus type 26 vector by which a prefusion-stabilized SARS-CoV-2 spike protein from the original Wuhan strain was expressed.

The immunoSEQ Assay was used to sequence TCRbeta CDR3 regions. After extraction, genomic DNA underwent amplification by bias-controlled multiplex PCR, followed by high-throughput sequencing. Processing in the source paper ran as follows. To quantify the absolute abundance of each unique TCRbeta CDR3 region, sequences were collapsed and filtered. T cell fraction was estimated by normalizing TCRbeta template counts to usable DNA, with usable DNA measured through amplification of reference genes found in all nucleated cells. Repertoire TCRs were annotated as SARS-CoV-2-specific by exact matching of V gene, CDR3 amino acid sequence and J gene to a known reactive TCR set. The reference SARS-CoV-2 TCR set came from MIRA and was filtered for enrichment in COVID-19-positive ImmuneCODE repertoires, removing public or cross-reactive TCRs. Using the MIRA antigens, annotated TCRs were further analysed by specific ORF or by position within an ORF. Breadth was defined as the number of annotated unique rearrangements divided by the total number of unique productive rearrangements, and depth was defined as the summed frequency of the annotated unique rearrangements. Group comparisons of TCR breadth used two-sided Wilcoxon rank-sum tests. Imported from immuneACCESS, the table was reduced by TCRdb to in-frame sequences with V and J called. These copies leave out some clones; in studies compared against another copy, an unresolved V gene accounts for under half, and the cause of the remainder is not known. The V and J calls and clone size were taken over from that table, and D and trimming were inferred from the DNA. This sample has hundreds of thousands of clones in its table, and around 92% of those were observed once. About 1.5% of the sample goes to the ten largest clones.

This sample comprised peripheral blood, obtained in a trial of Ad26.COV2.S vaccine versus placebo. The chain is made from TRBV7-2 and TRBJ2-3; perhaps TRBD2 is the D gene, with 5 bases matching. This receptor was taken from a person between 18 and 65 years old who received the Ad26.COV2.S COVID-19 vaccine or a placebo. The nucleotide sequence reads TGTGCCAGCAGCTTAGGACTATATACTAGCACAGATACGCAGTATTTT. This translates into CASSLGLYTSTDTQYF.